Listed below are T cell receptor beta chains from one sample, sequenced in a study of PD-1 blockade in classical Hodgkin lymphoma. TCRdb's copy holds only in-frame clones and misses some; the assay was immunoSEQ multiplex PCR. The sample includes tens of thousands of clones, roughly nine tenths of them seen just once. The material was peripheral blood mononuclear cells (PBMCs), obtained at baseline. The receptors derive from a human donor with classical Hodgkin lymphoma. Each CDR3 is given with its conserved first and last residue. Fields, in order: V gene, J gene, CDR3 protein.

v_call: TRBV5-1; j_call: TRBJ2-3; cdr3_aa: CASSSRGQGAIDTQYF
v_call: TRBV5-5; j_call: TRBJ2-1; cdr3_aa: CASSPRTPSEGNEQFF
v_call: TRBV2; j_call: TRBJ1-2; cdr3_aa: CASKPQGNYGYTF
v_call: TRBV14; j_call: TRBJ1-2; cdr3_aa: CASSQAWGYGYTF
v_call: TRBV11-3; j_call: TRBJ1-6; cdr3_aa: CASSLETDSPLHF
v_call: TRBV5-1; j_call: TRBJ1-2; cdr3_aa: CASSLGTGENGYTF
v_call: TRBV11-2; j_call: TRBJ2-4; cdr3_aa: CASSFGPTVAKNIQYF
v_call: TRBV9; j_call: TRBJ2-7; cdr3_aa: CASSAGYPSSYEQYF
v_call: TRBV5-1; j_call: TRBJ2-1; cdr3_aa: CASSRVGLAGRNEQFF
v_call: TRBV10-3; j_call: TRBJ2-2; cdr3_aa: CAISESGSTGELFF
v_call: TRBV2; j_call: TRBJ2-7; cdr3_aa: CASKSGAHYEQYF
v_call: TRBV10-1; j_call: TRBJ2-3; cdr3_aa: CASSDWTEDTQYF
v_call: TRBV6-4; j_call: TRBJ1-5; cdr3_aa: CASQLGINQPQHF
v_call: TRBV18; j_call: TRBJ2-1; cdr3_aa: CASSRNGRFAEQFF
v_call: TRBV5-1; j_call: TRBJ1-4; cdr3_aa: CASSLSRPNEKLFF
v_call: TRBV5-4; j_call: TRBJ2-2; cdr3_aa: CASSPGLGGELFF
v_call: TRBV2; j_call: TRBJ2-7; cdr3_aa: CASRERIRETYEQYF
v_call: TRBV7-8; j_call: TRBJ1-4; cdr3_aa: CASSLGTGGAGNEKLFF
v_call: TRBV27; j_call: TRBJ1-2; cdr3_aa: CASSLFQGANGYTF
v_call: TRBV5-1; j_call: TRBJ1-1; cdr3_aa: CARSSTERKPFEAFF
v_call: TRBV30; j_call: TRBJ2-7; cdr3_aa: CAWGSTGAAYEQYF
v_call: TRBV5-1; j_call: TRBJ2-7; cdr3_aa: CASSRDTLEEQYF
v_call: TRBV7-9; j_call: TRBJ2-7; cdr3_aa: CASSLVGTDYEQYF
v_call: TRBV15; j_call: TRBJ1-5; cdr3_aa: CATSSSDSQPQHF
v_call: TRBV13; j_call: TRBJ2-5; cdr3_aa: CASSPPRRETQYF
v_call: TRBV11-2; j_call: TRBJ1-5; cdr3_aa: CASSLRGQSNQPQHF
v_call: TRBV6-1; j_call: TRBJ2-7; cdr3_aa: CASTGRGLNFEQYF
v_call: TRBV19; j_call: TRBJ2-7; cdr3_aa: CASSIVLAEIYEQYF
v_call: TRBV5-1; j_call: TRBJ1-6; cdr3_aa: CASHDRVSPLHF
v_call: TRBV5-1; j_call: TRBJ1-3; cdr3_aa: CASSLGTADSGNTIYF
v_call: TRBV13; j_call: TRBJ2-3; cdr3_aa: CASSWASGGPTDTQYF
v_call: TRBV2; j_call: TRBJ2-1; cdr3_aa: CASRSLWASGRVENEQFF
v_call: TRBV5-5; j_call: TRBJ1-6; cdr3_aa: CASSPHDAGGYSPLHF
v_call: TRBV28; j_call: TRBJ2-7; cdr3_aa: CASSFGQGAGEQYF
v_call: TRBV4-1; j_call: TRBJ1-2; cdr3_aa: CASSQGFDTNYGYTF
v_call: TRBV27; j_call: TRBJ2-3; cdr3_aa: CASSPLGGTDTQYF
v_call: TRBV13; j_call: TRBJ2-3; cdr3_aa: CASSLGGGHAADTQYF
v_call: TRBV5-4; j_call: TRBJ2-2; cdr3_aa: CASREGGMTGELFF
v_call: TRBV20-1; j_call: TRBJ2-3; cdr3_aa: CSASSGTQYF
v_call: TRBV10-3; j_call: TRBJ1-2; cdr3_aa: CAISRDRVNYGYTF
v_call: TRBV28; j_call: TRBJ1-6; cdr3_aa: CASSLTGAPSPLHF